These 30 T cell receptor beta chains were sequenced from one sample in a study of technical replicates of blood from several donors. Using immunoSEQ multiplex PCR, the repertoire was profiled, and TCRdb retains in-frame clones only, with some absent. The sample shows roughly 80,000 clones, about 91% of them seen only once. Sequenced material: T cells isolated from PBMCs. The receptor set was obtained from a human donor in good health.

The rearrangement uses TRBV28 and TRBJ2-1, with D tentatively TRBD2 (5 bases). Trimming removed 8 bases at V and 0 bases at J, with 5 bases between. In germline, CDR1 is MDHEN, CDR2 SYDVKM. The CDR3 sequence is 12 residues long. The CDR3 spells CASGSSYNEQFF. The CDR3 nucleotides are TGTGCCAGCGGGAGCTCCTACAATGAGCAGTTCTTC.

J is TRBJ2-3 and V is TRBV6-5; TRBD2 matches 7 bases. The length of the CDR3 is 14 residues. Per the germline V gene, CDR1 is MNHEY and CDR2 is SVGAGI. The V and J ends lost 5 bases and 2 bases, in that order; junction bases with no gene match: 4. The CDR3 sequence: CASSIGTTTDTQYF. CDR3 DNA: TGTGCCAGCAGTATCGGGACTACCACAGATACGCAGTATTTT.

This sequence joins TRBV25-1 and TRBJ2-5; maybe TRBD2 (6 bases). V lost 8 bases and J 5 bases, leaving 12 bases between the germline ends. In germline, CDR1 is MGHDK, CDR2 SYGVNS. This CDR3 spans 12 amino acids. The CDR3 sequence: CASGTSRETQYF. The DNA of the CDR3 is TGTGCCAGCGGCACTAGCAGGGAGACCCAGTACTTC.

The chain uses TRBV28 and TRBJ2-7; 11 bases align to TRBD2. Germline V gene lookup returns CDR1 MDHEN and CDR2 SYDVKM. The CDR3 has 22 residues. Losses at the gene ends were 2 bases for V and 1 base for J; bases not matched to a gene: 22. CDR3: CASSLEARGRFSGRGGSYEQYF. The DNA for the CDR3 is TGTGCCAGCAGTTTAGAAGCCAGGGGGCGGTTTAGCGGGAGGGGAGGGTCCTACGAGCAGTACTTC.

CDR3 bases: TGTGCCAGTAGTACCCCCGGGACTAGCGGGTCTCCGTATAGCACAGATACGCAGTATTTT. As protein: CASSTPGTSGSPYSTDTQYF. J is TRBJ2-3 and V is TRBV19; the match to TRBD2 covers 12 bases. Per germline, CDR1 LNHDA and CDR2 SQIVND (reference sequence). The junction had 14 bases not matched to a gene; V was cut back by 4 bases and J by 0 bases. This CDR3 contains 20 residues. Supplemented by reference TRBV19 and TRBJ2-3, the full variable domain reads DGGITQSPKYLFRKEGQNVTLSCEQNLNHDAMYWYRQDPGQGLRLIYYSQIVNDFQKGDIAEGYSVSREKKESFPLTVTSAQKNPTAFYLCASSTPGTSGSPYSTDTQYFGPGTRLTVL.

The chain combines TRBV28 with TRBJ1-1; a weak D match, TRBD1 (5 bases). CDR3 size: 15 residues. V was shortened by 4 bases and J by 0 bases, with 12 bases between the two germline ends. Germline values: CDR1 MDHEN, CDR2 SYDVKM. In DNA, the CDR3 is TGTGCCAGCAGTTCACGGGACTACGTGAACACTGAAGCTTTCTTT. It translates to CASSSRDYVNTEAFF.

CDR3 sequence reads: CASSPLGGYGYTF. In DNA form, the CDR3 reads TGTGCCAGCAGCCCCCTAGGTGGCTATGGCTACACCTTC. The V and J genes are TRBV14 and TRBJ1-2; D is unclear. The CDR3 contains 13 residues. Germline V gene sequence: CDR1 SGHDN, CDR2 FVKESK. V lost 4 bases and J 4 bases, leaving 10 bases between the germline ends.

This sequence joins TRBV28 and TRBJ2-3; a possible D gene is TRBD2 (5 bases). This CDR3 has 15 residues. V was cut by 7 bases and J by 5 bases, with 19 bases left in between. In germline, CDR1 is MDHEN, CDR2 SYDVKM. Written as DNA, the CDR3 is TGTGCCAGCATCCCCCCCGAGGGCCCGGGAGATACGCAGTATTTT. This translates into CASIPPEGPGDTQYF.

In DNA, the CDR3 is TGTGCCAGCAGCGTAGCTCTGGGACAGGGACAAGAGACCCAGTACTTC. Protein product: CASSVALGQGQETQYF. The rearrangement joins TRBV9 to TRBJ2-5; the match to TRBD1 covers 9 bases. Germline V gene data show CDR1 as SGDLS and CDR2 as YYNGEE. Trimming took 0 bases from V and 2 from J; bases not matched to a gene: 5. The CDR3 length is 16 residues.

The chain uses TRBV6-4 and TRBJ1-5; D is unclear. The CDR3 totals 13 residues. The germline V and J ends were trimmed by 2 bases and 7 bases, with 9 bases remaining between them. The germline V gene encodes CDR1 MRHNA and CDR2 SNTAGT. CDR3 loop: CASSDGGGQPQHF. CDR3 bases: TGTGCCAGCAGTGACGGAGGAGGGCAGCCCCAGCATTTT.

Written as DNA, the CDR3 is TGTGCCAGCAGCTTGGTCGACAGCTCCTACAATGAGCAGTTCTTC. This sequence encodes CASSLVDSSYNEQFF. V gene TRBV5-4 combines with J gene TRBJ2-1; D is perhaps TRBD1 (5 bases). Between the trimmed V and J ends, which lost 0 bases and 0 bases, there was a span of 7 bases. Germline V lookup: CDR1 SGHNT, CDR2 YYREEE (reference sequence). The CDR3 is 15 residues long.

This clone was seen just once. The CDR3 sequence is CASSTGTIPYEQYF. The CDR3 bases are TGTGCCAGCAGTACCGGGACTATCCCCTACGAGCAGTACTTC. The chain uses TRBV28 and TRBJ2-7, with 7 bases that match TRBD2. J gave up 2 bases and V 5 bases, and 6 bases lay outside the gene matches. The length of the CDR3 is 14 residues. Germline CDR1 is MDHEN and CDR2 is SYDVKM.

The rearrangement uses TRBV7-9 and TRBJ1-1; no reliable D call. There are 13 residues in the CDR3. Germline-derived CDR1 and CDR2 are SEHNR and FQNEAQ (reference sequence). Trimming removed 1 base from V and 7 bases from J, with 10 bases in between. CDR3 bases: TGTGCCAGCAGCTTAGGCGGTATTAATGAAGCTTTCTTT. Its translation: CASSLGGINEAFF.

CDR3 sequence: CASSLARDRGRIDTQYF. As DNA, the CDR3 is TGTGCCAGCAGCCTTGCTCGGGACAGAGGACGGATAGATACGCAGTATTTT. V usage is TRBV5-6 and J usage is TRBJ2-3; 7 bases line up with TRBD1. Germline CDR1 reads SGHDT; CDR2 reads YYEEEE. The CDR3 contains 17 residues. The trim removed 4 bases at V and 5 bases at J, leaving 16 bases unmatched.

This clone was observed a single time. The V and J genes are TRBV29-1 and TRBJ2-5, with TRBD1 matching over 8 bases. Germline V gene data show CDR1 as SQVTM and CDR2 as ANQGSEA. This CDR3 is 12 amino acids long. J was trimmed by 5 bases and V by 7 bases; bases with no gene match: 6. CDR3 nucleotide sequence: TGCAGCGGCCGACAGGGGAGGGAGACCCAGTACTTC. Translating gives CSGRQGRETQYF.

In DNA form, the CDR3 reads TGCGCCAGCAGTCACGGACTAGCGAGACGAACTAGCACAGATACGCAGTATTTT. Protein sequence: CASSHGLARRTSTDTQYF. V gene TRBV4-1 combines with J gene TRBJ2-3; TRBD2 matches 9 bases. The CDR3 is 18 residues long. With V trimmed by 6 bases and J by 0 bases, 13 bases remained unmatched. Germline CDR1 MGHRA, CDR2 YSYEKL.

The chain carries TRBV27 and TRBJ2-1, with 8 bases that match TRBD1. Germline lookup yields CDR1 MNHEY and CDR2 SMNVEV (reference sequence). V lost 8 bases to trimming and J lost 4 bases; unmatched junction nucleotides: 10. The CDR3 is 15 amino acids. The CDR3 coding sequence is TGTGCCAGCGGCCTCGGGACAGGTGGTTACAATGAGCAGTTCTTC. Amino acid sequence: CASGLGTGGYNEQFF.

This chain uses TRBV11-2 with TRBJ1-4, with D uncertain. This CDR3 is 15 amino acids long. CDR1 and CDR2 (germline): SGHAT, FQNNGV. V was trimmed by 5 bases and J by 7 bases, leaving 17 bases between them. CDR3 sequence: CASSPEGIGAEKLFF. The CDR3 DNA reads TGTGCCAGCAGCCCAGAGGGAATCGGAGCTGAAAAACTGTTTTTT.

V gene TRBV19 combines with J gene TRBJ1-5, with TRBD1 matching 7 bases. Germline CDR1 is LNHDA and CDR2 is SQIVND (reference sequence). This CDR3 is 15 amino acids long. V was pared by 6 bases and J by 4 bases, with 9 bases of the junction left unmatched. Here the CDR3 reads CASSPRDRINQPQHF. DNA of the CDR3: TGTGCCAGTAGCCCCCGGGACAGAATAAATCAGCCCCAGCATTTT.

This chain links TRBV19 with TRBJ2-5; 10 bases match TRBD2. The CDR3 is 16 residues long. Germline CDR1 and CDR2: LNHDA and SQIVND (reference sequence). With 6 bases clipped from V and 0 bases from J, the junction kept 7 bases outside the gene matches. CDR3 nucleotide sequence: TGTGCCAGTAGGGGACTAGCGCCCCTGTACCAAGAGACCCAGTACTTC. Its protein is CASRGLAPLYQETQYF.

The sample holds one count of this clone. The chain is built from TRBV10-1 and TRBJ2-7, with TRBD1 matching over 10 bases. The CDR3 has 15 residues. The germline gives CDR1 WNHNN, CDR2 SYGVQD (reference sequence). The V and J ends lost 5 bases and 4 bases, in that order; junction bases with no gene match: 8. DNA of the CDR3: TGCGCCAGCAGTCCTCAGCGGGACAGGGGTTACGAGCAGTACTTC. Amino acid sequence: CASSPQRDRGYEQYF.

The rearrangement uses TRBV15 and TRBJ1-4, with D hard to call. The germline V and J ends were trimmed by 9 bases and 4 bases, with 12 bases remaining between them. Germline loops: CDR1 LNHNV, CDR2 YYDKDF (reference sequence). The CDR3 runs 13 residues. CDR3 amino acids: CATHRGYNEKLFF. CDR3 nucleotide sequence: TGTGCCACTCACCGAGGGTATAATGAAAAACTGTTTTTT.

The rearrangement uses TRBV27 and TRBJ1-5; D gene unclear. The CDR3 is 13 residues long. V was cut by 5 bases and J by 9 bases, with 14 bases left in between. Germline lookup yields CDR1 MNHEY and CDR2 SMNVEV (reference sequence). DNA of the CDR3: TGTGCCAGCAGTCTAGGTGGGTTGAGGCCCCAGCATTTT. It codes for CASSLGGLRPQHF.

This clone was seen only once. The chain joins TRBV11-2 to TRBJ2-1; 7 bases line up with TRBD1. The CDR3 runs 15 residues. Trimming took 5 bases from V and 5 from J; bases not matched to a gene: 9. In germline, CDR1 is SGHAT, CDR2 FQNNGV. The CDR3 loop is CASSLPGTVHNEQFF. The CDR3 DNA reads TGTGCCAGCAGCCTTCCCGGGACAGTTCACAATGAGCAGTTCTTC.

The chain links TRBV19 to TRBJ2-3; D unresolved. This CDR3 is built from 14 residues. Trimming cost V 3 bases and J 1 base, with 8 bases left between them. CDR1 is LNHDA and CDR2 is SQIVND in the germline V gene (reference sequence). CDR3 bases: TGTGCCAGTAGTATTGGCCCCGGCACAGATACGCAGTATTTT. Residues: CASSIGPGTDTQYF.

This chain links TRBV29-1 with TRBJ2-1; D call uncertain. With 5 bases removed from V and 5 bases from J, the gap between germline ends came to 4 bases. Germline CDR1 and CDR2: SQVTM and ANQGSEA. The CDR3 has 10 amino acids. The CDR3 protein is CSVLDNEQFF. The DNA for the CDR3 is TGCAGCGTTCTAGACAATGAGCAGTTCTTC.

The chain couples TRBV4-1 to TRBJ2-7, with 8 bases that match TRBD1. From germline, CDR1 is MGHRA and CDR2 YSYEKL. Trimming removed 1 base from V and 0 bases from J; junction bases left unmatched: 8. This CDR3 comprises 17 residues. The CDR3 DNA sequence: TGCGCCAGCAGCCAAGTCCAACAGGGGGATAGCTCCTACGAGCAGTACTTC. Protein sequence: CASSQVQQGDSSYEQYF.

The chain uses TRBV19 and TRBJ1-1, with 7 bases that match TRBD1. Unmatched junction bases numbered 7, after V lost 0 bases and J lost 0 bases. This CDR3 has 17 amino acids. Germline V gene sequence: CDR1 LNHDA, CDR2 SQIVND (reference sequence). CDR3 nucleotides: TGTGCCAGTAGTATAGATCGCGAGGGGGCGTTGAACACTGAAGCTTTCTTT. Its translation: CASSIDREGALNTEAFF.

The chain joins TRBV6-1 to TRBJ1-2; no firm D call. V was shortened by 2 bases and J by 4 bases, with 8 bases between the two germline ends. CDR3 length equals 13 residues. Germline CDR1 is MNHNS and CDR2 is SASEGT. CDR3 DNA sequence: TGTGCCAGCAGTGAACCCGACTTCTATGGCTACACCTTC. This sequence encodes CASSEPDFYGYTF.

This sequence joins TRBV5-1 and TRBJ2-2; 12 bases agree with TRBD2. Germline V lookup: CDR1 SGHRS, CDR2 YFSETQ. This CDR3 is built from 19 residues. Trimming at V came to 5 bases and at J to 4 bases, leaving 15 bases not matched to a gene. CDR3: CASSLLKTSGRSGTGELFF. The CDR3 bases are TGCGCCAGCAGTCTCCTGAAGACTAGCGGGAGAAGTGGCACCGGGGAGCTGTTTTTT.